The 13 T cell receptor beta chains in this list originate from one sample, sequenced in a study of glioma-infiltrating T cells after dendritic cell vaccination. The time point: after dendritic cell vaccination, including at tumor progression/relapse. The assay was immunoSEQ multiplex PCR, and TCRdb's table has in-frame clones only and misses some. The sample contains 100,000 to 120,000 clones, around 90% of which appear only once. The specimen was blood, collected after dendritic cell vaccination. The receptors shown here come from a human donor with glioblastoma.

This sequence joins TRBV20-1 and TRBJ1-1; D call uncertain. The CDR3 has 11 residues. Trimming took 3 bases from V and 5 from J, leaving 7 bases between them. The germline V gene encodes CDR1 DFQATT and CDR2 SNEGSKA (reference sequence). CDR3 nucleotides: TGCAGTGCTAGTGAACAGACTGAAGCTTTCTTT. As protein: CSASEQTEAFF.

The J gene is TRBJ1-1, the V gene TRBV15; 9 bases line up with TRBD1. The CDR3 is made up of 15 amino acids. J was trimmed by 1 base and V by 5 bases; bases with no gene match: 5. Per the germline V gene, CDR1 is LNHNV and CDR2 is YYDKDF (reference sequence). This chain's CDR3 is CATSRGTGTNTEAFF. The CDR3 DNA sequence: TGTGCCACCAGCCGGGGGACAGGGACGAACACTGAAGCTTTCTTT.

The chain carries TRBV27 and TRBJ1-2; 9 nucleotides align to TRBD1. The V gene's germline CDR1 is MNHEY and CDR2 SMNVEV (reference sequence). The CDR3 runs to 13 residues. Trimming cost V 6 bases and J 6 bases; bases outside gene matches: 5. The CDR3 loop is CASRGTGKDGYTF. In DNA, the CDR3 is TGTGCCAGCAGAGGGACAGGGAAGGATGGCTACACCTTC.

This clone was seen a single time. The J gene is TRBJ2-7, the V gene TRBV6-1, with 10 bases identical to TRBD1. The CDR3 has 15 amino acids. V shed 7 bases, J shed 6 bases, and the junction held 12 bases outside the gene matches. Germline CDR1 and CDR2: MNHNS and SASEGT. The DNA of the CDR3 is TGTGCCAGCACTCTTCCCGGGACAGGGGTTTCCGAGCAGTACTTC. Translating it yields CASTLPGTGVSEQYF.

V gene TRBV19 combines with J gene TRBJ1-1, with D maybe TRBD1 (5 bases). CDR1 and CDR2 from the germline V gene are LNHDA and SQIVND (reference sequence). Trimming cost V 2 bases and J 9 bases, with 16 bases left between them. The length of the CDR3 is 14 residues. The CDR3 sequence is CASSILGEDPKAFF. CDR3 bases: TGTGCCAGTAGTATATTAGGGGAGGATCCTAAAGCTTTCTTT. The full variable domain, completed using reference TRBV19 and TRBJ1-1, is DGGITQSPKYLFRKEGQNVTLSCEQNLNHDAMYWYRQDPGQGLRLIYYSQIVNDFQKGDIAEGYSVSREKKESFPLTVTSAQKNPTAFYLCASSILGEDPKAFFGQGTRLTVV.

This chain uses TRBV29-1 with TRBJ1-1, with D perhaps TRBD1 (5 bases). Trimming took off 7 bases at V and 3 bases at J, with 12 bases between the two ends. CDR1 is SQVTM and CDR2 is ANQGSEA in the germline V gene. The CDR3 loop spans 12 amino acids. For the CDR3, the DNA is TGCAGCGCCCTGTCCAGGGACACTGAAGCTTTCTTT. Its translation: CSALSRDTEAFF.

The chain uses TRBV6-4 and TRBJ1-2, with D uncertain. V was pared by 5 bases and J by 0 bases, with 10 bases between. The germline V gene encodes CDR1 MRHNA and CDR2 SNTAGT. CDR3 length equals 14 residues. CDR3 loop: CASSPLEANYGYTF. DNA for the CDR3: TGTGCCAGCAGTCCACTCGAAGCTAACTATGGCTACACCTTC.

The J gene is TRBJ1-4, the V gene TRBV6-7; 8 bases fit TRBD1. TRBV6-7 is an ORF for which the function is uncertain. The length of the CDR3 is 17 residues. The V gene end was trimmed by 5 bases and the J gene end by 0 bases; junction bases not matched to a gene: 8. The CDR3 region has the DNA TGTGCCAGCAGTCCGCGACAGGGGCTTGCAACTAATGAAAAACTGTTTTTT. Encoded protein: CASSPRQGLATNEKLFF.

The rearrangement uses TRBV5-1 and TRBJ2-1; 7 bases match TRBD1. CDR1 is SGHRS, CDR2 YFSETQ, per germline. The CDR3 totals 12 residues. Trimming at V came to 4 bases and at J to 6 bases, leaving 1 base not matched to a gene. CDR3 residues: CASSTGANEQFF. In nucleotides, the CDR3 is TGCGCCAGCAGCACAGGGGCCAATGAGCAGTTCTTC.

The V gene is TRBV6-1, the J gene TRBJ2-5; perhaps TRBD2 as D (5 bases). Trimming stripped 7 bases from V and 5 bases from J, with 20 bases between. The CDR3 length is 15 residues. The germline V gene has CDR1 MNHNS and CDR2 SASEGT. The CDR3 DNA follows: TGTGCCAGCAACCCGACGCGCCGAGGGTGGGAGACCCAGTACTTC. Translation: CASNPTRRGWETQYF.

The chain's CDR3 is CAIDRGLSTEAFF. CDR3 DNA: TGTGCCATCGACAGGGGGCTAAGCACTGAAGCTTTCTTT. The chain couples TRBV6-1 to TRBJ1-1; 10 nucleotides agree with TRBD1. This CDR3 spans 13 amino acids. V lost 10 bases to trimming and J lost 4 bases; unmatched junction nucleotides: 6. Germline CDR1 MNHNS, CDR2 SASEGT.

The chain uses TRBV7-2 and TRBJ1-2; no clear D. In germline, CDR1 is SGHTA, CDR2 FQGNSA. CDR3 length equals 14 residues. V shed 0 bases and J shed 4 bases, with 9 bases lying between them. CDR3 protein: CASSLAPGSYGYTF. The CDR3 DNA reads as TGTGCCAGCAGCTTAGCGCCCGGGTCCTATGGCTACACCTTC.

This clone was picked up one time. The genes are TRBV6-1 and TRBJ1-3; a possible D gene is TRBD1 (5 bases). The germline gives CDR1 MNHNS, CDR2 SASEGT. Between the trimmed V and J ends, which lost 8 bases and 0 bases, there was a span of 11 bases. This CDR3 contains 14 residues. In nucleotides, the CDR3 is TGTGCCAGCTCGGAGGGGACCTCTGGAAACACCATATATTTT. It is translated as CASSEGTSGNTIYF.